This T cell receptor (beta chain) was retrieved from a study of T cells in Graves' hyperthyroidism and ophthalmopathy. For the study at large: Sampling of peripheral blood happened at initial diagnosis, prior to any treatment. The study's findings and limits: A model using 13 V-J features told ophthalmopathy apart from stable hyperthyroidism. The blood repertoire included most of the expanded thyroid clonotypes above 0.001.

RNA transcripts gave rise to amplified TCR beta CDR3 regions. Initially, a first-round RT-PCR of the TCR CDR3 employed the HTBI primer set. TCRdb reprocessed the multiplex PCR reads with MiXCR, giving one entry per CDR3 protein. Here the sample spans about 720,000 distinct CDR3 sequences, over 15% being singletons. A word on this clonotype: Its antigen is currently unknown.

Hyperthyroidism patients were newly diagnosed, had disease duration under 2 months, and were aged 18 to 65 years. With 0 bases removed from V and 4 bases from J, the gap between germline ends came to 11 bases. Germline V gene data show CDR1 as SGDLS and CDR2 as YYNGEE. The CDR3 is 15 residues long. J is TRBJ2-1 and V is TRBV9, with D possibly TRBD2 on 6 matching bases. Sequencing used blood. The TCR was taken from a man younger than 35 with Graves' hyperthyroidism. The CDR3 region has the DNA TGTGCCAGCAGCGTAGTCAGCGGAGGGTACAATGAGCAGTTCTTC. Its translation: CASSVVSGGYNEQFF.